The source of this T cell receptor beta chain is a study of response to subunit inactivated influenza vaccine. Study findings and constraints: The authors offered the suggestion that each seasonal influenza vaccination recruits few new T cells.

This clonotype turned up a few times. What it binds is unknown. TCRdb called the RT-PCR reads again in MiXCR, with one record for every CDR3 protein. The table lists approximately 290,000 distinct CDR3 sequences, roughly 22% of them singletons. The CDR3 totals 15 residues. The V gene end was trimmed by 0 bases and the J gene end by 5 bases; junction bases not matched to a gene: 9. CDR1 DFQATT and CDR2 SNEGSKA come from the germline V gene (reference sequence). The rearrangement uses TRBV20-1 and TRBJ2-5, with TRBD1 matching over 7 bases. This clonotype was sampled from a man aged 50 to 69 who received an inactivated influenza vaccine. The material sequenced was PBMCs from blood, taken less than 22 months after vaccination. CDR3 residues: CSARDFYRGGETQYF. DNA of the CDR3: TGCAGTGCTAGAGATTTTTACAGGGGCGGGGAGACCCAGTACTTC.